The 17 T cell receptor beta chains presented below share a single source sample, sequenced in a study of cytomegalovirus exposure and HLA in healthy donors. Primers included in the PCR were 60 Vbeta and 13 Jbeta primers. Only in-frame clones appear in the TCRdb table, and some are missing; sequencing was by immunoSEQ multiplex PCR. The sample includes 90,000 to 120,000 clones, about 80% seen only once; the top ten take roughly 8.2%. The sequenced sample consisted of PBMCs. Receptors originate from a man aged 30-40 years in good health and CMV-seronegative.

The chain uses TRBV4-2 and TRBJ1-5; no clear D gene. The CDR3 loop spans 14 amino acids. Looked up from germline, CDR1 is LGHNA and CDR2 is YNFKEQ. V gave up 0 bases and J gave up 5 bases, with 8 bases separating them. CDR3 in DNA: TGTGCCAGCAGCCAAGATCACCGGGATCAGCCCCAGCATTTT. Protein sequence: CASSQDHRDQPQHF.

The J gene is TRBJ1-6, the V gene TRBV16, with D tentatively TRBD1 (5 bases). The CDR3 contains 15 residues. V lost 2 bases and J 6 bases, leaving 11 bases between the germline ends. Germline V gene lookup returns CDR1 KGHSY and CDR2 FQNENV. The CDR3 here is CASSQVGQGNSPLHF. The CDR3 coding sequence is TGTGCCAGCAGCCAAGTGGGGCAAGGTAATTCACCCCTCCACTTT.

V is TRBV9 and J is TRBJ2-1; the D gene is possibly TRBD2 (6 bases). The CDR3 runs to 17 residues. V was cut by 0 bases and J by 1 base, with 14 bases left in between. The germline V gene encodes CDR1 SGDLS and CDR2 YYNGEE. For the CDR3, the DNA is TGTGCCAGCAGCGTAGAGGCTAGCGTGATTTCCTACAATGAGCAGTTCTTC. Protein: CASSVEASVISYNEQFF.

The chain combines TRBV19 with TRBJ1-1, with 10 bases that match TRBD1. Germline assignment: CDR1 LNHDA and CDR2 SQIVND (reference sequence). This CDR3 comprises 12 residues. V lost 3 bases and J lost 11; bases outside the gene matches: 3. CDR3 coding DNA: TGTGCCAGTAGTATCGGACAGGGGGAGGCTTTCTTT. This gives the protein CASSIGQGEAFF.

The gene calls are TRBV7-7 and TRBJ2-3; 10 bases agree with TRBD2. Germline CDR1 is SSHAT and CDR2 is FNYEAQ (reference sequence). This CDR3 region has 15 residues. Trimming cost V 5 bases and J 2 bases; bases outside gene matches: 4. CDR3 nucleotide sequence: TGTGCCAGCAGCCCAAGCGGGAGGGCCACAGATACGCAGTATTTT. The encoded protein is CASSPSGRATDTQYF. Full variable domain (remainder filled in from reference TRBV7-7 and TRBJ2-3): GAGVSQSPRYKVTKRGQDVTLRCDPISSHATLYWYQQALGQGPEFLTYFNYEAQPDKSGLPSDRFSAERPEGSISTLTIQRTEQRDSAMYRCASSPSGRATDTQYFGPGTRLTVL.

This chain connects TRBV4-2 to TRBJ1-3; possible D gene TRBD1, 5 bases. Germline assignment: CDR1 LGHNA and CDR2 YNFKEQ. V lost 0 bases and J lost 2, with 14 bases in between. The CDR3 loop spans 17 amino acids. CDR3 sequence (DNA): TGTGCCAGCAGCCAAGATCGGCCAGGGATAGCTGGAAACACCATATATTTT. Its protein product is CASSQDRPGIAGNTIYF.

This chain connects TRBV30 to TRBJ2-6, with D possibly matching TRBD2 (6 bases). The CDR3 runs to 14 residues. Trimming shortened V by 3 bases and J by 4 bases, and 10 bases separated the two germline ends. Germline assignment: CDR1 GTSNPN and CDR2 SVGIG (reference sequence). CDR3 residues: CAWRRAGGANVLTF. The CDR3 bases are TGTGCCTGGAGAAGGGCGGGAGGGGCCAACGTCCTGACTTTC. Full variable domain (missing parts from reference TRBV30 and TRBJ2-6): SQTIHQWPATLVQPVGSPLSLECTVEGTSNPNLYWYRQAAGRGLQLLFYSVGIGQISSEVPQNLSASRPQDRQFILSSKKLLLSDSGFYLCAWRRAGGANVLTFGAGSRLTVL.

This chain links TRBV5-1 with TRBJ2-7; 9 bases fit TRBD1. There are 15 residues in the CDR3. Germline loops: CDR1 SGHRS, CDR2 YFSETQ. The V and J ends lost 0 bases and 2 bases, in that order; junction bases with no gene match: 3. CDR3 sequence: CASSLEGQGTYEQYF. DNA for the CDR3: TGCGCCAGCAGCTTGGAGGGACAGGGTACCTACGAGCAGTACTTC.

The rearrangement uses TRBV7-9 and TRBJ1-3; 9 bases match TRBD1. CDR1 is SEHNR, CDR2 FQNEAQ, per germline (reference sequence). V was clipped by 5 bases and J by 2 bases; unmatched bases: 4. This CDR3 contains 15 residues. The CDR3 bases are TGTGCCAGCAGCAAACAGGGGGCGGCTGGAAACACCATATATTTT. It encodes CASSKQGAAGNTIYF. The full variable domain, rest sourced from reference TRBV7-9 and TRBJ1-3, is DTGVSQNPRHKITKRGQNVTFRCDPISEHNRLYWYRQTLGQGPEFLTYFQNEAQLEKSRLLSDRFSAERPKGSFSTLEIQRTEQGDSAMYLCASSKQGAAGNTIYFGEGSWLTVV.

This chain joins TRBV18 and TRBJ1-4; TRBD1 might be the D (6 bases). The CDR3 consists of 15 residues. Between the trimmed V and J ends, which lost 2 bases and 6 bases, there was a span of 13 bases. CDR1 is KGHSH, CDR2 LQKENI, per germline. CDR3 bases: TGTGCCAGCTCACCAAGGGGGGGCGCGGATGAAAAACTGTTTTTT. Its protein is CASSPRGGADEKLFF. The variable domain in full, with the rest retrieved from reference TRBV18 and TRBJ1-4, is NAGVMQNPRHLVRRRGQEARLRCSPMKGHSHVYWYRQLPEEGLKFMVYLQKENIIDESGMPKERFSAEFPKEGPSILRIQQVVRGDSAAYFCASSPRGGADEKLFFGSGTQLSVL.

The V gene is TRBV5-6, the J gene TRBJ1-6; 7 bases are a match to TRBD1. The CDR3 runs to 15 residues. The germline gives CDR1 SGHDT, CDR2 YYEEEE. V was clipped by 1 base and J by 14 bases; unmatched bases: 12. CDR3 sequence reads: CASSLWGQIRSSLHF. The CDR3 DNA reads as TGTGCCAGCAGCTTGTGGGGACAGATCCGCTCATCCCTCCACTTT.

The rearrangement links TRBV7-3 to TRBJ1-1, with D tentatively TRBD1 (6 bases). The CDR3 has 13 residues. CDR1 SGHTA and CDR2 FQGTGA come from the germline V gene. Trimming cost V 5 bases and J 1 base, with 8 bases left between them. The CDR3, as DNA: TGTGCCAGCAGCCAGGACAGGAACACTGAAGCTTTCTTT. It is translated as CASSQDRNTEAFF.

The CDR3 reads CASSSTEGTGGSPLHF. The CDR3 nucleotides read TGTGCCAGCAGCTCCACCGAAGGGACAGGGGGATCACCCCTCCACTTT. The J gene is TRBJ1-6, the V gene TRBV9; 11 nucleotides match TRBD1. V was pared by 4 bases and J by 10 bases, with 10 bases of the junction left unmatched. The germline V gene encodes CDR1 SGDLS and CDR2 YYNGEE. This CDR3 comprises 16 residues. The whole variable domain, remainder taken from reference TRBV9 and TRBJ1-6, is DSGVTQTPKHLITATGQRVTLRCSPRSGDLSVYWYQQSLDQGLQFLIQYYNGEERAKGNILERFSAQQFPDLHSELNLSSLELGDSALYFCASSSTEGTGGSPLHFGNGTRLTVT.

This clone was counted a single time. CDR3 amino acids: CASSVAPGVPSNEQFF. The CDR3 DNA sequence: TGTGCCAGCAGCGTAGCCCCGGGAGTACCGAGTAATGAGCAGTTCTTC. This chain joins TRBV9 and TRBJ2-1; the D gene is possibly TRBD2 (6 bases). The CDR3 loop spans 16 amino acids. The germline V gene encodes CDR1 SGDLS and CDR2 YYNGEE. The germline V and J ends were trimmed by 0 bases and 7 bases, with 17 bases remaining between them.

The chain employs TRBV9 and TRBJ1-4; D remains ambiguous. Trimming left V 6 bases short and J 4 bases short, with 13 bases between. Per germline, CDR1 SGDLS and CDR2 YYNGEE. The CDR3 totals 14 residues. The CDR3 DNA reads as TGTGCCAGCAATGACGGGAACAGTAATGAAAAACTGTTTTTT. It codes for CASNDGNSNEKLFF.

This chain uses TRBV10-3 with TRBJ2-7; 7 bases fit TRBD1. Trimming cost V 3 bases and J 1 base; bases outside gene matches: 6. The CDR3 totals 15 residues. Germline V lookup: CDR1 ENHRY, CDR2 SYGVKD. The CDR3 bases are TGTGCCATCAGTGATGCGGCAGGGGGTTCCTACGAGCAGTACTTC. Translated, it gives CAISDAAGGSYEQYF.

The CDR3 coding sequence is TGTGCCACCAGCAGAGATCAGGGAACTTCCGAGCAGTACTTC. Protein sequence: CATSRDQGTSEQYF. V usage is TRBV15 and J usage is TRBJ2-7; TRBD1 might be the D (5 bases). Per the germline V gene, CDR1 is LNHNV and CDR2 is YYDKDF (reference sequence). The germline V and J ends were trimmed by 0 bases and 6 bases, with 12 bases remaining between them. This CDR3 is 14 amino acids long.